Sequencing of this T cell receptor (beta chain) was carried out in a study of T cell repertoires in cytomegalovirus infection. This clonotype occurred a few times. MiXCR, run by TCRdb on the reads, gives a single entry per CDR3 protein. The table lists some 700,000 distinct CDR3 sequences, roughly 36% of them singletons. Sequenced sample: PBMCs. The receptor was isolated from a human donor in good health (CMV status not recorded). Some clones in this sample may be carry-over from other donors' samples.

The CDR3 DNA follows: TGCAGTGCTGGGCCTCCGGGACAGCACCCTGAAGCTTTCTTT. Encoded protein: CSAGPPGQHPEAFF. The chain combines TRBV20-1 with TRBJ1-1; 7 bases align to TRBD1. Looked up from germline, CDR1 is DFQATT and CDR2 is SNEGSKA (reference sequence). V was pared by 5 bases and J by 6 bases, with 12 bases of the junction left unmatched. This CDR3 has 14 residues.